These 15 T cell receptor beta chains came from one sample sequenced in a study of T cell clusters in autoimmune cytopenias. TRB rearrangements were amplified by touch-down multiplex PCR with mixed TRB-A/B primers. Following a re-call of the multiplex PCR reads, TCRdb has one entry per CDR3 protein and lacks DNA. The sample totals about 4,200 distinct CDR3 sequences. Each sample's input was roughly 230 ng genomic DNA, approximately 37,500 genome equivalents. The same sample was also used in a study of T cell repertoires in aging, cancer and after chemotherapy.

Sequenced sample: peripheral blood. Source of these receptors: a human donor in good health.

This CDR3 is CASAGTGSYEQYF. J is TRBJ2-7 and V is TRBV27; TCRdb proposes TRBD1, but this gene call is untestable without DNA. Germline V gene sequence: CDR1 MNHEY, CDR2 SMNVEV (reference sequence). The CDR3 contains 13 residues.

This clonotype is classed as medium-sized by frequency. CDR3 sequence reads: CASSYQDTGELFF. The chain recombines TRBV6-5 with TRBJ2-2. The length of the CDR3 is 13 residues. The germline V gene encodes CDR1 MNHEY and CDR2 SVGAGI.

V is TRBV18 and J is TRBJ1-5; TCRdb lists TRBD1, though no DNA is available to test this call. The CDR3 covers 16 residues. Germline-derived CDR1 and CDR2 are KGHSH and LQKENI. CDR3 region: CASSLAGQVRNQPQHF.

Measured by frequency, this clonotype is medium-sized (0.01 to 0.1%). This chain connects TRBV29-1 to TRBJ2-7. There are 12 residues in the CDR3. Germline CDR1 SQVTM, CDR2 ANQGSEA. The CDR3 loop reads CSVDPRLDEQYF.

The V call is TRBV12-3 or TRBV12-4, the J call TRBJ2-1; TCRdb gives TRBD2 as the D gene, but with no DNA this cannot be confirmed. The CDR3 extends over 16 amino acids. The chain's CDR3 is CASRPTLLARDNEQFF.

The chain combines TRBV20-1 with TRBJ2-3; TCRdb's assignment of TRBD2 cannot be checked, as there is no DNA. This CDR3 is built from 18 residues. Per germline, CDR1 DFQATT and CDR2 SNEGSKA (reference sequence). This chain's CDR3 is CSAHSPLLAGVSTDTQYF.

The V call is TRBV5-6, the J call TRBJ1-2; TCRdb gives TRBD1 as the D gene, but with no DNA this cannot be confirmed. Germline CDR1 and CDR2: SGHDT and YYEEEE. The CDR3 is 15 amino acids. The CDR3 spells CASSSAGTGNYGYTF.

J is TRBJ2-2 and V is TRBV19; the TRBD1 assignment by TCRdb is unverifiable without DNA. Germline CDR1 is LNHDA and CDR2 is SQIVND (reference sequence). CDR3 length equals 16 residues. The CDR3 protein is CASSYLPGANTGELFF.

This chain uses TRBV5-6 with TRBJ1-2; the TRBD1 assignment by TCRdb is unverifiable without DNA. Per the germline V gene, CDR1 is SGHDT and CDR2 is YYEEEE. The CDR3 spans 13 residues. The CDR3 spells CASTVPRHYGYTF.

This chain links TRBV5-6 with TRBJ2-5. Germline V gene sequence: CDR1 SGHDT, CDR2 YYEEEE. There are 13 residues in the CDR3. CDR3 loop: CASSPASRETQYF.

The chain employs TRBV5-6 and TRBJ1-6; TCRdb reports TRBD1, a call that lacks DNA to check it against. This CDR3 spans 16 amino acids. Germline CDR1 reads SGHDT; CDR2 reads YYEEEE. The CDR3 loop reads CASSTYMTGANSPLHF.

V gene TRBV5-5 combines with J gene TRBJ2-1. The germline gives CDR1 SGHKS, CDR2 YYEKEE (reference sequence). CDR3 length equals 15 residues. CDR3 region: CASSFGQSSYNEQFF.

This chain connects TRBV6-4 to TRBJ2-3; TCRdb outputs TRBD1, but without DNA this stays unchecked. Germline V gene data show CDR1 as MRHNA and CDR2 as SNTAGT. This CDR3 has 13 residues. CDR3 protein: CASSAGGTDTQYF.

The rearrangement links TRBV28 to TRBJ1-5; TCRdb outputs TRBD1, but without DNA this stays unchecked. The CDR3 loop spans 16 amino acids. The V gene's germline CDR1 is MDHEN and CDR2 SYDVKM. The CDR3 sequence: CASKSPGQGSNQPQHF.

The chain couples TRBV19 to TRBJ1-6; TCRdb's D call of TRBD1 is untestable without DNA. There are 14 residues in the CDR3. The germline V gene has CDR1 LNHDA and CDR2 SQIVND (reference sequence). The CDR3 sequence is CASNANPENSPLHF.